The text below deals with one T cell receptor (beta chain). This record belongs to a study of blood T cell repertoires in COVID-19. Study-wide background: Nucleic acid was either cDNA or gDNA, and it came from T cells, B-cell-depleted T cells, or PBMCs.

The CDR3 contains 14 residues. Germline V CDR1 and CDR2: ENHRY, SYGVKD. V lost 5 bases and J 1 base, leaving 11 bases between the germline ends. The method was immunoSEQ multiplex PCR; TCRdb's version includes in-frame clones alone and lacks a portion of them. This table holds about 240,000 clones, roughly 80% found once. This receptor was obtained from a woman aged 55-69 years with active or convalescent COVID-19. Sequencing was done on a sample of peripheral blood. This chain uses TRBV10-3 with TRBJ1-1; tentatively, D is TRBD1 (5 bases). In DNA form, the CDR3 reads TGTGCCATCAGTCCCCAGGGCCCGAACACTGAAGCTTTCTTT. Amino acids: CAISPQGPNTEAFF.